Below are 25 T cell receptor beta chains sequenced from a single sample in a study of blood T cell repertoires in COVID-19. Method: immunoSEQ multiplex PCR; TCRdb's copy keeps in-frame clones and lacks some. The sample includes 200,000 to 250,000 clones, around 80% seen only once; the top ten take around 5.1%. The sequenced sample consisted of peripheral blood. The receptors come from a woman in her seventies with acute or convalescent COVID-19.

This clone showed up just once. This rearrangement joins TRBV18 to TRBJ2-2; 7 nucleotides match TRBD1. The CDR3 spans 15 residues. Trimming cost V 3 bases and J 6 bases; bases outside gene matches: 7. Germline loops: CDR1 KGHSH, CDR2 LQKENI. The CDR3: CASSPPGQPAGELFF. The CDR3 coding sequence is TGTGCCAGCTCACCTCCGGGACAGCCTGCCGGGGAGCTGTTTTTT.

There are a few counts of this clone. The chain is built from TRBV7-9 and TRBJ1-2; D possibly corresponds to TRBD1 (5 bases). The CDR3 is 14 amino acids. The V end lost 1 base, the J end lost 6 bases, and 12 bases lay between the germline ends. Per germline, CDR1 SEHNR and CDR2 FQNEAQ (reference sequence). Here the CDR3 DNA reads TGTGCCAGCAGCTTAGGCTTCCAGGGTAATGGCTACACCTTC. It codes for CASSLGFQGNGYTF.

This clone was counted once. This chain joins TRBV19 and TRBJ1-6, with 10 bases identical to TRBD1. The CDR3 extends over 16 amino acids. The germline V gene has CDR1 LNHDA and CDR2 SQIVND (reference sequence). V shed 6 bases, J shed 7 bases, and the junction held 9 bases outside the gene matches. The CDR3 DNA reads TGTGCCAGTAGAGGTCCGGGACAGGGGAGCAATTCACCCCTCCACTTT. Amino acids: CASRGPGQGSNSPLHF. The full variable domain, rest sourced from reference TRBV19 and TRBJ1-6, is DGGITQSPKYLFRKEGQNVTLSCEQNLNHDAMYWYRQDPGQGLRLIYYSQIVNDFQKGDIAEGYSVSREKKESFPLTVTSAQKNPTAFYLCASRGPGQGSNSPLHFGNGTRLTVT.

V usage is TRBV29-1 and J usage is TRBJ2-1; 7 nucleotides agree with TRBD1. From germline, CDR1 is SQVTM and CDR2 ANQGSEA. The CDR3 covers 11 residues. V shed 5 bases and J 13 bases; nucleotides not matched to a gene: 8. In DNA, the CDR3 is TGCAGCGTTTCGGACAGGCTTGCCCAGTTCTTC. Protein sequence: CSVSDRLAQFF.

This sequence joins TRBV24-1 and TRBJ1-2; TRBD1 matches at 8 bases. J lost 4 bases, V lost 2 bases, and 2 bases had no gene match. Germline V gives CDR1 KGHDR, CDR2 SFDVKD. The CDR3 contains 14 residues. CDR3 region: CATSDYRGAYGYTF. The CDR3 DNA reads as TGTGCCACCAGTGATTACAGGGGGGCCTATGGCTACACCTTC.

The chain joins TRBV19 to TRBJ1-3, with D possibly TRBD1 on 5 matching bases. V was cut by 5 bases and J by 6 bases, with 17 bases left in between. Germline V gene lookup returns CDR1 LNHDA and CDR2 SQIVND (reference sequence). CDR3 length: 15 residues. The CDR3 bases are TGTGCCAGTAGTTCGGCAGGGTCAAAAGAAAACACCATATATTTT. It encodes CASSSAGSKENTIYF.

The chain combines TRBV10-3 with TRBJ2-7; 7 nucleotides agree with TRBD2. The CDR3 has 17 amino acids. V gave up 5 bases and J gave up 0 bases; unmatched junction bases: 13. CDR1 and CDR2 (germline): ENHRY, SYGVKD. CDR3 coding DNA: TGTGCCATCAGTTCTGTCGTGGGTCTAGCGGACTCCTACGAGCAGTACTTC. It translates to CAISSVVGLADSYEQYF.

The V and J genes are TRBV7-2 and TRBJ1-6, with 8 bases fitting TRBD1. V shed 5 bases and J 6 bases; nucleotides not matched to a gene: 6. Looked up from germline, CDR1 is SGHTA and CDR2 is FQGNSA. The CDR3 extends over 15 amino acids. CDR3 in amino acids: CASSLDRGLNSPLHF. CDR3 nucleotide sequence: TGTGCCAGCAGCCTCGACAGGGGCCTTAATTCACCCCTCCACTTT.

The chain combines TRBV30 with TRBJ2-3, with 7 bases lining up with TRBD2. After removal of 4 bases from V and 5 bases from J, the junction contained 9 bases not matched to a gene. The CDR3 consists of 14 residues. Germline V gene sequence: CDR1 GTSNPN, CDR2 SVGIG (reference sequence). The CDR3 here is CAWIERERRDTQYF. The CDR3 nucleotides read TGTGCCTGGATAGAGCGGGAACGAAGAGATACGCAGTATTTT.

This clone was recorded a few times. The V and J genes are TRBV18 and TRBJ1-5; 11 bases are a match to TRBD1. Looked up from germline, CDR1 is KGHSH and CDR2 is LQKENI. Unmatched junction bases numbered 2, after V lost 0 bases and J lost 7 bases. CDR3 length equals 15 residues. As DNA, the CDR3 is TGTGCCAGCTCACCACCGGGACAGGGGGGACAGCCCCAGCATTTT. Translated, it gives CASSPPGQGGQPQHF.

The sample holds a few counts of this clone. The CDR3 nucleotides are TGTGCCAGCAGCGCCCGGACTAGCGGGAGGGCAGATACGCAGTATTTT. It is translated as CASSARTSGRADTQYF. The chain couples TRBV9 to TRBJ2-3; 15 bases are a match to TRBD2. The J segment lost 4 bases and the V segment lost 3 bases, leaving 3 bases of the junction unmatched. Germline CDR1 SGDLS, CDR2 YYNGEE. The CDR3 loop spans 16 amino acids.

The table lists this clone with a count of one. This chain joins TRBV23-1 and TRBJ1-3, with 9 bases that match TRBD1. TRBV23-1 is identified as an open reading frame with a role that is uncertain. The CDR3 contains 15 residues. V trimming: 8 bases; J trimming: 4 bases; junction bases outside the gene matches: 9. For the CDR3, the DNA is TGCGCCAGCGGAACAGGGGGCGCGGGCGGAAACACCATATATTTT. Translating gives CASGTGGAGGNTIYF.

The chain joins TRBV2 to TRBJ2-3; D is unclear. V was clipped by 2 bases and J by 5 bases, with 8 bases between them. Per germline, CDR1 SNHLY and CDR2 FYNNEI. CDR3 length: 13 amino acids. CDR3 DNA sequence: TGTGCCAGCAGTGAAAATTTAAAAGATACGCAGTATTTT. Translating it yields CASSENLKDTQYF.

This rearrangement joins TRBV6-5 to TRBJ1-2; D possibly corresponds to TRBD1 (6 bases). Germline lookup yields CDR1 MNHEY and CDR2 SVGAGI. Between the trimmed V and J ends, which lost 8 bases and 3 bases, there was a span of 16 bases. This CDR3 contains 14 residues. CDR3 DNA: TGTGCCAGCGAGGTTGGGGGCAGCTACTATGGCTACACCTTC. The encoded protein is CASEVGGSYYGYTF.

In DNA, the CDR3 is TGTGCCAGCAGTAGGCCAGGTGCCGCAGGGGATTCACCCCTCCACTTT. The encoded protein is CASSRPGAAGDSPLHF. This sequence joins TRBV27 and TRBJ1-6; the D gene is possibly TRBD1 (6 bases). V was trimmed by 5 bases and J by 8 bases, leaving 19 bases between them. The CDR3 has 16 amino acids. The germline CDR1 and CDR2 sequences are MNHEY and SMNVEV (reference sequence).

This rearrangement joins TRBV29-1 to TRBJ2-1; TRBD1 matches 9 bases. Trimming took 6 bases from V and 7 from J; bases not matched to a gene: 7. The germline V gene has CDR1 SQVTM and CDR2 ANQGSEA. The CDR3 covers 13 residues. CDR3 protein: CSVTGTGRNEQFF. CDR3 coding DNA: TGCAGCGTGACCGGGACAGGGAGGAATGAGCAGTTCTTC.

The chain employs TRBV19 and TRBJ2-7; 11 bases line up with TRBD2. Per the germline V gene, CDR1 is LNHDA and CDR2 is SQIVND (reference sequence). The CDR3 spans 15 residues. With V trimmed by 4 bases and J by 7 bases, 9 bases remained unmatched. The CDR3 reads CASSSSGTSGLEQYF. The CDR3 coding sequence is TGTGCCAGTAGTAGCAGCGGGACTAGCGGTTTAGAGCAGTACTTC.

DNA of the CDR3: TGTGCCAGCAGCCAGCAACAGGGCTACACTGAAGCTTTCTTT. Protein sequence: CASSQQQGYTEAFF. This rearrangement joins TRBV14 to TRBJ1-1; D may be TRBD1 (6 bases). CDR1 is SGHDN and CDR2 is FVKESK in the germline V gene. The V gene lost 3 bases and the J gene lost 3 bases, with 11 bases spanning the gap. CDR3 length: 14 amino acids. Looking up the rest from reference TRBV14 and TRBJ1-1 gives the full variable domain: EAGVTQFPSHSVIEKGQTVTLRCDPISGHDNLYWYRRVMGKEIKFLLHFVKESKQDESGMPNNRFLAERTGGTYSTLKVQPAELEDSGVYFCASSQQQGYTEAFFGQGTRLTVV.

The chain joins TRBV28 to TRBJ1-4; D gene unclear. V was trimmed by 5 bases and J by 0 bases, leaving 10 bases between them. Looked up from germline, CDR1 is MDHEN and CDR2 is SYDVKM. The CDR3 totals 15 residues. The CDR3 coding sequence is TGTGCCAGCAGTCCCCCCGGGGCAACTAATGAAAAACTGTTTTTT. Amino acid sequence: CASSPPGATNEKLFF.

This clone was seen once. The J gene is TRBJ1-1, the V gene TRBV28; D is uncertain. CDR1 and CDR2 (germline): MDHEN, SYDVKM. V lost 6 bases and J 5 bases, leaving 22 bases between the germline ends. The CDR3 runs to 16 residues. CDR3 nucleotide sequence: TGTGCCAGCAGCCTTAGGCGGGGTCAGGTGGTGACTGAAGCTTTCTTT. Amino acid sequence: CASSLRRGQVVTEAFF.

Turning to this clone: The sample has other DNA sequences that encode this CDR3 too. The chain has TRBV6-5 and TRBJ1-2; maybe TRBD1 (6 bases). Trimming took 0 bases from V and 7 from J, leaving 9 bases between them. The CDR3 is 13 amino acids. Germline-derived CDR1 and CDR2 are MNHEY and SVGAGI. The CDR3 loop reads CASSYSSGVGYTF. The CDR3 nucleotides read TGTGCCAGCAGTTACTCGTCAGGGGTTGGCTACACCTTC.

V and J are TRBV19 and TRBJ2-2, with 9 bases identical to TRBD1. Germline CDR1 and CDR2: LNHDA and SQIVND (reference sequence). This CDR3 is built from 16 residues. Trimming removed 3 bases from V and 7 bases from J; junction bases left unmatched: 9. CDR3 residues: CASSIYTGGGGGELFF. The CDR3 DNA follows: TGTGCCAGTAGTATCTATACAGGGGGCGGTGGCGGGGAGCTGTTTTTT.

This clone was seen more than once but under ten times. The chain couples TRBV3-1 (or the pseudogene TRBV3-2) to TRBJ2-7; 7 bases match TRBD1. V gave up 4 bases and J gave up 4 bases; unmatched junction bases: 1. Germline V gene lookup returns CDR1 LGHDT and CDR2 YNNKEL (reference sequence). CDR3 length: 12 residues. The CDR3 region is CASSRQGYEQYF. CDR3 DNA sequence: TGTGCCAGCAGCCGACAGGGTTACGAGCAGTACTTC.

The chain is built from TRBV10-3 and TRBJ2-3, with 13 bases identical to TRBD2. The germline V gene has CDR1 ENHRY and CDR2 SYGVKD. This CDR3 has 16 amino acids. Losses at the gene ends were 2 bases for V and 5 bases for J; bases not matched to a gene: 4. The CDR3 region is CAISEGLAGAVDTQYF. CDR3 in DNA: TGTGCCATCAGTGAGGGACTAGCGGGAGCCGTAGATACGCAGTATTTT.

This clone was seen a handful of times. V and J are TRBV28 and TRBJ2-1; 7 bases are a match to TRBD2. V was pared by 3 bases and J by 9 bases, with 2 bases of the junction left unmatched. This CDR3 region has 12 residues. Germline CDR1 reads MDHEN; CDR2 reads SYDVKM. The CDR3 DNA reads TGTGCCAGCAGTTTGCGGGAGCGTGAGCAGTTCTTC. Translating gives CASSLREREQFF.